This T cell receptor beta chain emerged from a study of T cell repertoires in cytomegalovirus infection. Looking at the study overall: Matching HLA type and CMV infection were both indicated by public TCR beta signatures. Study results and caveats: The cumulative frequency of public TCR beta families distinguished individuals who carried CMV together with the relevant HLA.

The CDR3 runs 12 residues. Looked up from germline, CDR1 is SGHTA and CDR2 is FQGNSA. With 2 bases removed from V and 6 bases from J, the gap between germline ends came to 8 bases. TCRdb re-derived calls from the reads in MiXCR, one entry per CDR3 protein. The sample carries approximately 470,000 distinct CDR3 sequences, approximately 40% recorded once. The sample holds many counts of this clonotype. What it recognizes is unknown. The receptor was derived from a human donor in good health (CMV status not recorded). Some clones in this sample may be carry-over from other donors' samples. The sample here was cultured PBMCs, taken from culture after CMV antigen stimulation. V is TRBV7-2 and J is TRBJ2-7; D is undetermined. The CDR3 coding sequence is TGTGCCAGCAGCTTACAGTGGCCCGAGCAGTACTTC. Amino acid sequence: CASSLQWPEQYF.